Sequencing of this T cell receptor (beta chain) was carried out in a study of identical twins. V lost 1 base, J lost 3 bases, and 12 bases lay in between. CDR3 size: 15 residues. The germline V gene has CDR1 SGHVS and CDR2 FQNEAQ. MiXCR, run by TCRdb on the 5' RACE reads, gives a single entry per CDR3 protein. The sample comprises some 690,000 distinct CDR3 sequences, about 20% of which are singletons, and around 4.5% rests with the top ten. These same data were also listed under a study on T cells expressing NK-cell markers.

The J gene is TRBJ2-5, the V gene TRBV7-8, with D unresolved. This clonotype originated in a woman aged 18-29 years in good health. Sequencing input: PBMCs. The DNA of the CDR3 is TGTGCCAGCAGCTTAGGGCCGAGTCCCGAAGAGACCCAGTACTTC. Encoded protein: CASSLGPSPEETQYF.